Below are 13 T cell receptor beta chains sequenced from a single sample in a study of blood T cells in healthy people across ages. A second PCR, run for about 7 to 11 cycles, used a sample-barcoded 5' primer plus a J-beta primer mix. TCRdb independently ran MiXCR on the 5' RACE reads; one entry per CDR3 protein. The sample shows 850,000 to 1,100,000 distinct CDR3 sequences, about two fifths of them seen only once. The sample comprised blood. These TCRs come from a man younger than 35 in good health.

This clonotype was seen a few times. This rearrangement joins TRBV2 to TRBJ1-2; the D gene is possibly TRBD1 (5 bases). The CDR3 loop spans 13 amino acids. The germline CDR1 and CDR2 sequences are SNHLY and FYNNEI. Trimming cost V 4 bases and J 6 bases, with 12 bases left between them. CDR3 sequence: CASSVGGEDGYTF. The CDR3 DNA reads TGTGCCAGCAGTGTCGGGGGAGAGGATGGCTACACCTTC.

This clonotype came up once. The chain joins TRBV30 to TRBJ2-5; 11 bases line up with TRBD1. J was trimmed by 11 bases and V by 3 bases; bases with no gene match: 8. CDR3 length equals 13 residues. Per the germline V gene, CDR1 is GTSNPN and CDR2 is SVGIG (reference sequence). The CDR3 region has the DNA TGTGCCTGGAGCCGGGACAGGGGGGATGAGCAGTACTTC. It specifies CAWSRDRGDEQYF.

This clonotype occurred a few times. This CDR3 is CSVEVPSGGENEQFF. The CDR3, as DNA: TGCAGCGTTGAAGTCCCTAGCGGGGGGGAAAATGAGCAGTTCTTC. V usage is TRBV29-1 and J usage is TRBJ2-1; TRBD2 agrees at 12 bases. V trimming: 1 base; J trimming: 7 bases; junction bases outside the gene matches: 5. CDR1 and CDR2 (germline): SQVTM, ANQGSEA. There are 15 residues in the CDR3.

This clonotype has a handful of counts. The chain employs TRBV7-2 and TRBJ2-1; tentatively, D is TRBD2 (6 bases). The germline V gene encodes CDR1 SGHTA and CDR2 FQGNSA. Trimming cost V 1 base and J 8 bases, with 12 bases left between them. The CDR3 consists of 14 residues. DNA of the CDR3: TGTGCCAGCAGCTTAGAGACTAGTAGGTATGAGCAGTTCTTC. This sequence encodes CASSLETSRYEQFF.

This clonotype was detected only a few times. The J gene is TRBJ1-1, the V gene TRBV6-6; D unclear. Germline V gives CDR1 MNHNY, CDR2 SVGAGI (reference sequence). Deletions cut 5 bases from V and 6 bases from J, with 7 bases between. This CDR3 comprises 11 residues. The CDR3 sequence is CASSLRPEAFF. Here the CDR3 DNA reads TGTGCCAGCAGTCTTAGACCTGAAGCTTTCTTT.

DNA for the CDR3: TGCGCCAGCAGCCAAGATCTGGGGGCTGGTGAAAAACTGTTTTTT. Its translation is CASSQDLGAGEKLFF. V is TRBV4-3 and J is TRBJ1-4, with D perhaps TRBD1 (6 bases). The CDR3 has 15 residues. Germline V gene lookup returns CDR1 LGHNA and CDR2 YSLEER. V was clipped by 0 bases and J by 7 bases, with 12 bases between them.

Concerning this clonotype: The germline gene is not matched at one end of the junction; a read error may be the cause. The genes are TRBV7-6 and TRBJ1-6; D call uncertain. The CDR3 is made up of 15 amino acids. The germline gives CDR1 SGHVS, CDR2 FNYEAQ. In DNA form, the CDR3 reads TGTGCCAGCATCCCCGGAGGGATGAGGTATTCACCCCCCCACTTT. As protein: CASIPGGMRYSPPHF.

This chain links TRBV6-5 with TRBJ2-3; no clear D gene. Trimming removed 0 bases at V and 5 bases at J, with 6 bases between. The V gene's germline CDR1 is MNHEY and CDR2 SVGAGI. CDR3 length: 13 amino acids. DNA for the CDR3: TGTGCCAGCAGTTACTCTGGGTTAGATACGCAGTATTTT. Translation gives CASSYSGLDTQYF.

The chain recombines TRBV9 with TRBJ2-4; TRBD1 aligns across 7 bases. CDR3 length equals 14 residues. CDR1 and CDR2 (germline): SGDLS, YYNGEE. Unmatched junction bases numbered 6, after V lost 4 bases and J lost 5 bases. CDR3 sequence: CASSQEGQQNIQYF. CDR3 DNA sequence: TGTGCCAGCAGCCAAGAGGGACAGCAAAACATTCAGTACTTC.

This clonotype has a handful of counts. This chain connects TRBV6-5 to TRBJ2-5; 7 bases fit TRBD2. The CDR3 sequence is 14 residues long. Germline V gene data show CDR1 as MNHEY and CDR2 as SVGAGI. V shed 0 bases, J shed 11 bases, and the junction held 9 bases outside the gene matches. The DNA of the CDR3 is TGTGCCAGCAGTTACTCGACTAGCCTAAAAAAACAGTACTTC. Its protein is CASSYSTSLKKQYF.

This clonotype was counted only a few times. The chain combines TRBV9 with TRBJ1-5, with a possible D match to TRBD1 (6 bases). CDR1 and CDR2 from the germline V gene are SGDLS and YYNGEE. The CDR3 extends over 15 amino acids. V was shortened by 0 bases and J by 4 bases, with 11 bases between the two germline ends. CDR3 region: CASSVGSGDNQPQHF. CDR3 coding DNA: TGTGCCAGCAGCGTAGGATCAGGGGATAATCAGCCCCAGCATTTT.

This clonotype was seen a handful of times. This chain links TRBV5-1 with TRBJ1-1; D possibly corresponds to TRBD1 (5 bases). Germline CDR1 and CDR2: SGHRS and YFSETQ. The CDR3 consists of 11 residues. V lost 4 bases, J lost 10 bases, and 11 bases lay in between. The CDR3 loop is CASSVEGRAFF. The DNA of the CDR3 is TGCGCCAGCAGCGTCGAGGGGAGAGCTTTCTTT. Complete variable domain (other parts from reference TRBV5-1 and TRBJ1-1): KAGVTQTPRYLIKTRGQQVTLSCSPISGHRSVSWYQQTPGQGLQFLFEYFSETQRNKGNFPGRFSGRQFSNSRSEMNVSTLELGDSALYLCASSVEGRAFFGQGTRLTVV.

This clonotype turned up a few times. The chain recombines TRBV5-5 with TRBJ2-7; D is possibly TRBD1 or TRBD2 (5 bases each). Per germline, CDR1 SGHKS and CDR2 YYEKEE (reference sequence). This CDR3 is 14 amino acids long. V was shortened by 1 base and J by 7 bases, with 15 bases between the two germline ends. The CDR3 protein is CASSLWGGGNEQYF. CDR3 DNA sequence: TGTGCCAGCAGCTTGTGGGGCGGAGGCAATGAGCAGTACTTC.